These 18 T cell receptor beta chains were all obtained from the same sample, sequenced in a study of CD8+ T cells in alopecia areata. Noted treatment: oral pan-JAK inhibitor, 5-10 mg twice daily. Extraction of RNA preceded its reverse transcription into cDNA, which served as the sequencing template. The assay was immunoSEQ multiplex PCR, and TCRdb's table has in-frame clones only and misses some. The table lists 90,000 or so clones, roughly 46% of them singletons. This material consisted of CD8+ T cells sorted from blood, taken at week 24, from a patient treated with tofacitinib. These receptors originate from a human donor with alopecia areata.

The V and J genes are TRBV7-9 and TRBJ1-1; TRBD1 matches at 7 bases. Germline assignment: CDR1 SEHNR and CDR2 FQNEAQ (reference sequence). The V and J ends lost 4 bases and 2 bases, in that order; junction bases with no gene match: 13. This CDR3 comprises 17 residues. The CDR3 here is CASSSSTGRGRNTEAFF. CDR3 DNA: TGTGCCAGCAGCTCTTCAACCGGAAGGGGGCGAAACACTGAAGCTTTCTTT.

This clone has a handful of counts. This chain connects TRBV9 to TRBJ2-7, with D perhaps matching TRBD2 (5 bases). The V end was cut by 4 bases, the J end by 5 bases, with 13 bases between. CDR1 and CDR2 from the germline V gene are SGDLS and YYNGEE. The CDR3 is made up of 13 amino acids. CDR3 residues: CASSLPPGNEQYF. CDR3 coding DNA: TGTGCCAGCAGCCTACCTCCCGGGAACGAGCAGTACTTC. The full variable domain, completed using reference TRBV9 and TRBJ2-7, is DSGVTQTPKHLITATGQRVTLRCSPRSGDLSVYWYQQSLDQGLQFLIQYYNGEERAKGNILERFSAQQFPDLHSELNLSSLELGDSALYFCASSLPPGNEQYFGPGTRLTVT.

Only a few counts were recorded for this clone. The V and J genes are TRBV21-1 and TRBJ1-5; the DNA was not used to check the table's D call, TRBD1. TRBV21-1 is a pseudogene locus. The CDR3 covers 17 residues. This chain's CDR3 is CASSIPWAQSSNQPQHF. CDR3 sequence (DNA): TGTGCCAGCAGCATTCCCTGGGCGCAGAGTAGCAATCAGCCCCAGCATTTT.

A few counts support this clone. The rearrangement uses TRBV4-3 and TRBJ2-6, with D tentatively TRBD1 (6 bases). Germline CDR1 LGHNA, CDR2 YSLEER. V lost 6 bases to trimming and J lost 4 bases, with 22 bases between them. The CDR3 loop spans 18 amino acids. This CDR3 is CASSQNTLGGAGANVLTF. As DNA, the CDR3 is TGCGCCAGCAGTCAAAATACCCTAGGGGGTGCAGGGGCCAACGTCCTGACTTTC.

V is TRBV5-1 and J is TRBJ2-7, with 7 bases fitting TRBD1. The V gene end was trimmed by 2 bases and the J gene end by 2 bases; junction bases not matched to a gene: 7. This CDR3 is 15 amino acids long. The germline CDR1 and CDR2 sequences are SGHRS and YFSETQ. The CDR3, as DNA: TGCGCCAGCAGCTTAAAGGGGCAGGGGGCCTACGAGCAGTACTTC. It encodes CASSLKGQGAYEQYF.

This clone showed up just a few times. CDR3 bases: TGTGCCAGCAGCTTAGGGGCACCTCAAGAGACCCAGTACTTC. Translating it yields CASSLGAPQETQYF. The V gene is TRBV7-9, the J gene TRBJ2-5; D is unresolved. The CDR3 covers 14 residues. Trimming removed 1 base at V and 2 bases at J, with 8 bases between. Germline V gene sequence: CDR1 SEHNR, CDR2 FQNEAQ (reference sequence).

In DNA form, the CDR3 reads TGCGCCAGCAGCACGACTAGCGGGACCTACGAGCAGTACTTC. It is translated as CASSTTSGTYEQYF. V and J are TRBV4-1 and TRBJ2-7, with 11 bases that match TRBD2. This CDR3 is built from 14 residues. Trimming took 5 bases from V and 2 from J; bases not matched to a gene: 2. Germline lookup yields CDR1 MGHRA and CDR2 YSYEKL.

This chain joins TRBV29-1 and TRBJ2-2; TRBD1 agrees at 7 bases. CDR1 is SQVTM, CDR2 ANQGSEA, per germline. V dropped 5 bases and J dropped 6; count of bases not matched to a gene: 9. The CDR3 length is 14 residues. The CDR3 nucleotides are TGCAGCGTTACCCCGACAGGGAAGGCCGGGGAGCTGTTTTTT. It specifies CSVTPTGKAGELFF.

This clone was seen more than once but under ten times. Here the CDR3 reads CSVYLAGELFF. CDR3 nucleotides: TGCAGCGTCTACTTGGCCGGGGAGCTGTTTTTT. The rearrangement joins TRBV29-1 to TRBJ2-2; unclear D gene. This CDR3 is built from 11 residues. CDR1 SQVTM and CDR2 ANQGSEA come from the germline V gene. The germline V and J ends were trimmed by 6 bases and 6 bases, with 8 bases remaining between them.

The chain joins TRBV13 to TRBJ2-5; 8 bases match TRBD1. J was trimmed by 4 bases and V by 2 bases; bases with no gene match: 0. Per germline, CDR1 PRHDT and CDR2 FYEKMQ (reference sequence). The CDR3 covers 13 residues. The CDR3 bases are TGTGCCAGCAGCTTAACAGGGGGAGAGACCCAGTACTTC. Translation gives CASSLTGGETQYF.

This clone has a handful of counts. The CDR3 coding sequence is TGTGCCAGTAGTATTTACCTAGCGGGAATCTACGAGCAGTACTTC. Its translation: CASSIYLAGIYEQYF. The chain combines TRBV19 with TRBJ2-7; TRBD2 aligns across 9 bases. The length of the CDR3 is 15 residues. The V and J ends lost 3 bases and 3 bases, in that order; junction bases with no gene match: 6. Per germline, CDR1 LNHDA and CDR2 SQIVND (reference sequence).

A few counts support this clone. This chain links TRBV5-1 with TRBJ2-2, with a weak D call TRBD2 (5 bases). The CDR3 is 14 residues long. CDR1 and CDR2 (germline): SGHRS, YFSETQ. Trimming removed 3 bases from V and 0 bases from J, with 6 bases in between. The CDR3 sequence is CASSWRTNTGELFF. CDR3 bases: TGCGCCAGCAGCTGGAGGACGAACACCGGGGAGCTGTTTTTT.

The CDR3 loop is CASSQSGPSTDTQYF. The CDR3 DNA reads TGCGCCAGCAGCCAAAGCGGGCCGAGCACAGATACGCAGTATTTT. V is TRBV5-1 and J is TRBJ2-3, with TRBD2 as a possible D gene (6 bases). The CDR3 consists of 15 residues. Trimming left V 4 bases short and J 0 bases short, with 12 bases between. Germline CDR1 SGHRS, CDR2 YFSETQ.

The V gene is TRBV27, the J gene TRBJ2-1, with TRBD2 matching over 9 bases. V dropped 6 bases and J dropped 7; count of bases not matched to a gene: 7. Germline V gives CDR1 MNHEY, CDR2 SMNVEV (reference sequence). The CDR3 is 14 amino acids. CDR3 in DNA: TGTGCCAGCAGGCTAGCGGGGCCCGGGAATGAGCAGTTCTTC. Translating gives CASRLAGPGNEQFF.

The chain links TRBV29-1 to TRBJ2-2, with D maybe TRBD2 (6 bases). Germline-derived CDR1 and CDR2 are SQVTM and ANQGSEA. The germline V and J ends were trimmed by 1 base and 6 bases, with 18 bases remaining between them. The CDR3 runs 16 residues. As DNA, the CDR3 is TGCAGCGTTGAAGGAACGGACGGGAGTATCCCCGGGGAGCTGTTTTTT. Amino acids: CSVEGTDGSIPGELFF.

The chain uses TRBV7-7 and TRBJ2-7; a possible D gene is TRBD2 (5 bases). From germline, CDR1 is SSHAT and CDR2 FNYEAQ (reference sequence). With 0 bases removed from V and 5 bases from J, the gap between germline ends came to 23 bases. The CDR3 covers 18 residues. The CDR3, as DNA: TGTGCCAGCAGCTTAGCGAGGTGGACGGGCTTGCGTAGCGACGAGCAGTACTTC. Translated: CASSLARWTGLRSDEQYF. Combining the CDR3 with reference TRBV7-7 and TRBJ2-7 gives the whole variable domain GAGVSQSPRYKVTKRGQDVTLRCDPISSHATLYWYQQALGQGPEFLTYFNYEAQPDKSGLPSDRFSAERPEGSISTLTIQRTEQRDSAMYRCASSLARWTGLRSDEQYFGPGTRLTVT.

This clone was seen a handful of times. This rearrangement joins TRBV28 to TRBJ1-1; the D gene is possibly TRBD1 (6 bases). CDR1 is MDHEN and CDR2 is SYDVKM in the germline V gene. Trimming pared 2 bases from V and 6 bases from J, leaving 16 bases between. This CDR3 region has 15 residues. Here the CDR3 reads CASSLRGAGMSEAFF. CDR3 bases: TGTGCCAGCAGTTTACGGGGGGCGGGGATGTCTGAAGCTTTCTTT.

This rearrangement joins TRBV19 to TRBJ1-5, with TRBD1 matching 7 bases. The CDR3 consists of 15 residues. The germline V gene encodes CDR1 LNHDA and CDR2 SQIVND (reference sequence). Losses at the gene ends were 5 bases for V and 2 bases for J; bases not matched to a gene: 6. CDR3 DNA: TGTGCCAGTAGTTGGGACAGTTTAGGCAATCAGCCCCAGCATTTT. This sequence encodes CASSWDSLGNQPQHF.